The next 9 T cell receptor beta chains were all read from a single sample in a study of blood T cell repertoires in COVID-19. Profiled with immunoSEQ multiplex PCR; TCRdb holds only in-frame clones, not every one. The sample lists fewer than 300,000 clones, approximately 88% occurring once. Sequenced: peripheral blood. These receptor sequences come from a human donor with COVID-19, enrolled during active disease. The donor label of this sample is uncertain.

The chain is built from TRBV30 and TRBJ1-2; TRBD1 aligns across 7 bases. V dropped 2 bases and J dropped 0; count of bases not matched to a gene: 12. Germline V gives CDR1 GTSNPN, CDR2 SVGIG (reference sequence). This CDR3 has 17 amino acids. In DNA, the CDR3 is TGTGCCTGGAGTACATATCGACTGGGACAGACTAACTATGGCTACACCTTC. Encoded protein: CAWSTYRLGQTNYGYTF.

The chain recombines TRBV12-3 or TRBV12-4 with TRBJ1-5, with D unresolved. Trimming removed 4 bases at V and 5 bases at J, with 3 bases between. The CDR3 extends over 11 amino acids. This chain's CDR3 is CASSSDQPQHF. CDR3 sequence (DNA): TGTGCCAGCAGTTCGGATCAGCCCCAGCATTTT.

The V gene is TRBV19, the J gene TRBJ2-5; weak D call: TRBD1 (5 bases). This CDR3 contains 14 residues. The V gene's germline CDR1 is LNHDA and CDR2 SQIVND (reference sequence). Deletions cut 1 base from V and 4 bases from J, with 10 bases between. CDR3 protein: CASSIGGRVETQYF. The CDR3 DNA sequence: TGTGCCAGTAGTATAGGGGGCAGGGTAGAGACCCAGTACTTC.

This chain uses TRBV11-3 with TRBJ2-1; possible D gene TRBD1, 5 bases. V gave up 5 bases and J gave up 3 bases, with 14 bases separating them. CDR1 is SGHNT, CDR2 YENEEA, per germline. The CDR3 consists of 15 residues. The CDR3 reads CASSRNRLLYNEQFF. CDR3 nucleotides: TGTGCCAGCAGCCGTAACAGGCTACTCTACAATGAGCAGTTCTTC.

The genes are TRBV29-1 and TRBJ2-7, with 9 bases fitting TRBD2. V lost 6 bases and J lost 2; bases outside the gene matches: 5. The CDR3 has 13 residues. From germline, CDR1 is SQVTM and CDR2 ANQGSEA. Here the CDR3 reads CSVRLAAAYEQYF. CDR3 DNA: TGCAGCGTCCGACTAGCGGCTGCCTACGAGCAGTACTTC.

CDR3 bases: TGTGCCAGTAGTTCCGGAGGCCCTGATCAGCAGTACTTC. This gives the protein CASSSGGPDQQYF. The chain has TRBV19 and TRBJ2-7; a possible D gene is TRBD2 (5 bases). Trimming left V 5 bases short and J 8 bases short, with 16 bases between. The germline CDR1 and CDR2 sequences are LNHDA and SQIVND (reference sequence). CDR3 length: 13 amino acids.

The chain carries TRBV20-1 and TRBJ2-7, with a tentative D call TRBD2 (6 bases). There are 11 residues in the CDR3. Per the germline V gene, CDR1 is DFQATT and CDR2 is SNEGSKA (reference sequence). CDR3 nucleotides: TGCAGCAGCGGCGGGACCTACGAGCAGTACTTC. Translated, it gives CSSGGTYEQYF.

The rearrangement uses TRBV28 and TRBJ2-3, with 10 bases identical to TRBD2. The CDR3 is 15 amino acids. Trimming took 3 bases from V and 6 from J; bases not matched to a gene: 6. The germline gives CDR1 MDHEN, CDR2 SYDVKM. CDR3 DNA: TGTGCCAGCAGTTTCTCAGCGGGAGGGCCGGATACGCAGTATTTT. It is translated as CASSFSAGGPDTQYF. Looking up the rest from reference TRBV28 and TRBJ2-3 gives the full variable domain: DVKVTQSSRYLVKRTGEKVFLECVQDMDHENMFWYRQDPGLGLRLIYFSYDVKMKEKGDIPEGYSVSREKKERFSLILESASTNQTSMYLCASSFSAGGPDTQYFGPGTRLTVL.

The rearrangement joins TRBV19 to TRBJ1-1; no reliable D call. CDR1 is LNHDA and CDR2 is SQIVND in the germline V gene (reference sequence). Trimming removed 0 bases at V and 4 bases at J, with 9 bases between. The CDR3 length is 14 residues. CDR3 protein: CASSIDVESTEAFF. CDR3 bases: TGTGCCAGTAGTATAGATGTGGAGAGCACTGAAGCTTTCTTT.